This entry describes one T cell receptor (beta chain). The second PCR ran about 6 to 12 cycles with a sample-barcoded 5' primer and J-beta primers. One entry per CDR3 protein, called by TCRdb with MiXCR from the 5' RACE reads. The table lists 1,500,000 or so distinct CDR3 sequences, 59% of them singletons. This specimen comes from a study of blood T cells in healthy people across ages. Healthy individuals of Caucasian origin from Russia, aged roughly 6 to 95, served as donors. CDR3 length: 16 residues. CDR1 is MNHNS, CDR2 SASEGT, per germline. V was pared by 0 bases and J by 2 bases, with 14 bases between.

This clonotype was sampled from a man younger than 30 in good health. The genes are TRBV6-1 and TRBJ2-7; D may correspond to TRBD1 or TRBD2 (5 bases each). What was sequenced was blood. CDR3 amino acids: CASSEAGAGSAYEQYF. CDR3 bases: TGTGCCAGCAGTGAAGCGGGAGCAGGGTCGGCCTACGAGCAGTACTTC.